Below are 5 T cell receptor beta chains sequenced from a single sample in a study of early T cells in non-severe SARS-CoV-2 infection. TCRdb re-derived calls from the 5' RACE reads in MiXCR, one entry per CDR3 protein. The sample records around 60,000 distinct CDR3 sequences, around 12% being singletons. The sample was whole blood. Receptors originate from an adult who was a healthcare worker with PCR-confirmed SARS-CoV-2 infection or an uninfected control (not recorded which).

The chain is built from TRBV11-2 and TRBJ1-4; the D is unclear. The CDR3 is 14 residues long. V was clipped by 6 bases and J by 8 bases, with 16 bases between them. Per the germline V gene, CDR1 is SGHAT and CDR2 is FQNNGV. CDR3 sequence reads: CASRPSGIGEKLFF. The CDR3, as DNA: TGTGCCAGCAGGCCCTCGGGAATAGGGGAAAAACTGTTTTTT.

This clonotype occurred a few times. This chain links TRBV29-1 with TRBJ1-5; TRBD1 aligns across 7 bases. The germline gives CDR1 SQVTM, CDR2 ANQGSEA. The CDR3 sequence is 13 residues long. The V segment lost 7 bases and the J segment 1 base; nucleotides outside the gene matches: 4. The CDR3 loop reads CSGSTGSNQPQHF. In DNA, the CDR3 is TGCAGCGGCTCGACAGGGAGCAATCAGCCCCAGCATTTT.

This clonotype was seen only a few times. The chain couples TRBV7-9 to TRBJ2-7; D gene uncertain. Germline V gene sequence: CDR1 SEHNR, CDR2 FQNEAQ (reference sequence). CDR3 size: 14 residues. Trimming left V 6 bases short and J 6 bases short, with 18 bases between. The CDR3 here is CASSREGFGSEQYF. The CDR3 nucleotides read TGTGCCAGCAGTCGTGAAGGGTTCGGATCCGAGCAGTACTTC.

This clonotype was seen ten or more times. The V and J genes are TRBV6-2 or TRBV6-3 and TRBJ2-7; 10 nucleotides agree with TRBD2. Germline values: CDR1 MNHEY, CDR2 SVGEGT. With 8 bases clipped from V and 4 bases from J, the junction kept 5 bases outside the gene matches. CDR3 size: 13 residues. This CDR3 reads CASLPSGRYEQYF. CDR3 sequence (DNA): TGTGCCAGCCTGCCTAGCGGGAGATACGAGCAGTACTTC.

There are many counts of this clonotype. The chain couples TRBV27 to TRBJ1-5; D unresolved. CDR3 length: 12 residues. From germline, CDR1 is MNHEY and CDR2 SMNVEV (reference sequence). Trimming cost V 3 bases and J 4 bases, with 4 bases left between them. The CDR3 DNA follows: TGTGCCAGCAGTTTCGGAAATCAGCCCCAGCATTTT. Protein sequence: CASSFGNQPQHF.